This T cell receptor (beta chain) originates from a study of blood T cell repertoires in COVID-19. The wider study: The origin of the acute and convalescent COVID-19 samples was the United States, Italy and Spain. T cells, B-cell-depleted T cells, or PBMCs supplied cDNA or gDNA.

The CDR3 sequence is 14 residues long. Germline CDR1 is SGHRS and CDR2 is YFSETQ. Trimming pared 4 bases from V and 6 bases from J, leaving 15 bases between. Cohort allocation depended upon clinical history that participants reported. Using immunoSEQ multiplex PCR, the repertoire was profiled, and TCRdb retains in-frame clones only, with some absent. The sample holds 130,000 to 150,000 clones, more than 75% seen once. This TCR was recovered from a man in his 60s who had recovered from COVID-19. Specimen: PBMCs or T cells enriched from blood (not recorded which). This chain joins TRBV5-1 and TRBJ2-3; tentatively, D is TRBD2 (5 bases). The CDR3 sequence is CASSAGGGSDTQYF. The CDR3, as DNA: TGCGCCAGCAGCGCCGGCGGAGGTTCCGATACGCAGTATTTT.